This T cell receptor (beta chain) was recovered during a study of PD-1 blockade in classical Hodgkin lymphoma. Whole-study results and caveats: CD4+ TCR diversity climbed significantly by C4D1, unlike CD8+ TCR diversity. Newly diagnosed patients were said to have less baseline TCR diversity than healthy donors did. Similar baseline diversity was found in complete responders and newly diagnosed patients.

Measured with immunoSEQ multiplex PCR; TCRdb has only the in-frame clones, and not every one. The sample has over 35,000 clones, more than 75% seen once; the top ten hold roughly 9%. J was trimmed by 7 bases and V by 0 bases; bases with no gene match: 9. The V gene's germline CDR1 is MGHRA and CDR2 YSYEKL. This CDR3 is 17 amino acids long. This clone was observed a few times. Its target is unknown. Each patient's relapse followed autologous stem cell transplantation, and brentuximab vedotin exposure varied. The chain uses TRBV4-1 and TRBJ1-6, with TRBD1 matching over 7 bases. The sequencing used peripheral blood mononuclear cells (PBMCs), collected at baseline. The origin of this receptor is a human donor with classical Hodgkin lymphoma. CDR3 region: CASSQDRQGARNSPLHF. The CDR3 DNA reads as TGCGCCAGCAGCCAAGATCGACAGGGAGCGCGGAATTCACCCCTCCACTTT.